This TCR beta chain was observed in a study of blood T cell repertoires in COVID-19. Study at large: Acute-phase and convalescent COVID-19 samples originated in the United States, Italy and Spain.

Profiled with immunoSEQ multiplex PCR; TCRdb holds only in-frame clones, not every one. The sample has roughly 200,000 clones, 85% seen once. Participants were aged about 18 to 89 years from 24 US areas. Each participant's cohort was designated according to participant-reported clinical history. CDR3 size: 21 residues. The germline V gene encodes CDR1 SGHTA and CDR2 FQGTGA. V shed 5 bases and J 0 bases; nucleotides not matched to a gene: 18. This clone was found a few times. The sample was PBMCs or T cells enriched from blood (not recorded which). This chain joins TRBV7-3 and TRBJ2-2, with 10 bases aligning to TRBD2. The receptor comes from a man aged 40-49 years who had recovered from COVID-19. This chain's CDR3 is CASSPLPRSGREVANTGELFF. CDR3 in DNA: TGTGCCAGCAGCCCCCTCCCCCGCAGCGGGAGGGAGGTAGCGAACACCGGGGAGCTGTTTTTT.